One and the same sample provided the 29 T cell receptor beta chains below, sequenced in a study of blood T cell repertoires in COVID-19. Generated by immunoSEQ multiplex PCR, the TCRdb table keeps only in-frame clones and is missing some. The table lists roughly 130,000 clones, approximately 88% of them singletons, with around 12% in the top ten. Material: peripheral blood. The receptors stem from a woman younger than 45 who had recovered from COVID-19.

This clone came up many times. The chain combines TRBV6-5 with TRBJ1-1; tentative D call: TRBD1 (5 bases). Trimming stripped 7 bases from V and 1 base from J, with 16 bases between. Germline lookup yields CDR1 MNHEY and CDR2 SVGAGI. This CDR3 spans 15 amino acids. This chain's CDR3 is CASIVGPYGNTEAFF. CDR3 sequence (DNA): TGTGCCAGCATTGTGGGGCCTTATGGGAACACTGAAGCTTTCTTT.

This clone has only one observation. This chain connects TRBV6-4 to TRBJ2-6, with TRBD1 identical over 9 bases. Germline-derived CDR1 and CDR2 are MRHNA and SNTAGT. V gave up 0 bases and J gave up 3 bases; unmatched junction bases: 6. This CDR3 contains 18 residues. Here the CDR3 reads CASSDSGTGPGGANVLTF. CDR3 DNA sequence: TGTGCCAGCAGTGACTCGGGGACAGGGCCCGGTGGGGCCAACGTCCTGACTTTC.

There are a few counts of this clone. The chain uses TRBV11-3 and TRBJ2-2; a weak D match, TRBD2 (5 bases). The CDR3 extends over 13 amino acids. Trimming pared 9 bases from V and 1 base from J, leaving 9 bases between. In germline, CDR1 is SGHNT, CDR2 YENEEA. The CDR3 loop reads CASGLGNTGELFF. The CDR3 DNA sequence: TGTGCCAGTGGACTGGGGAACACCGGGGAGCTGTTTTTT.

The chain is built from TRBV4-1 and TRBJ1-1, with D unclear. Trimming cost V 4 bases and J 1 base, with 10 bases left between them. This CDR3 is 14 amino acids long. In germline, CDR1 is MGHRA, CDR2 YSYEKL. The DNA for the CDR3 is TGCGCCAGCAGCCGAGGTGGGAGGAACACTGAAGCTTTCTTT. Its protein product is CASSRGGRNTEAFF.

A few counts support this clone. The genes are TRBV5-1 and TRBJ1-3, with D unresolved. The germline gives CDR1 SGHRS, CDR2 YFSETQ. The V end lost 4 bases, the J end lost 3 bases, and 11 bases lay between the germline ends. This CDR3 comprises 14 residues. CDR3 amino acids: CASSPDGLGNTIYF. Written as DNA, the CDR3 is TGCGCCAGCAGCCCGGATGGGCTTGGAAACACCATATATTTT.

The chain joins TRBV7-9 to TRBJ1-6; 7 nucleotides match TRBD1. CDR1 and CDR2 (germline): SEHNR, FQNEAQ (reference sequence). The CDR3 covers 15 residues. V lost 5 bases to trimming and J lost 4 bases; unmatched junction nucleotides: 5. The CDR3 is CASSPVGQYNSPLHF. Here the CDR3 DNA reads TGTGCCAGCAGCCCCGTGGGACAGTATAATTCACCCCTCCACTTT.

This rearrangement joins TRBV6-6 to TRBJ1-6, with D maybe TRBD1 (5 bases). Germline assignment: CDR1 MNHNY and CDR2 SVGAGI (reference sequence). Trimming removed 6 bases at V and 0 bases at J, with 12 bases between. There are 16 residues in the CDR3. The CDR3 DNA follows: TGTGCCAGCAGGCTACAGGTCGTCTCCTATAATTCACCCCTCCACTTT. Translating gives CASRLQVVSYNSPLHF.

The chain has TRBV29-1 and TRBJ1-2, with 8 bases fitting TRBD1. The CDR3 loop spans 14 amino acids. Trimming removed 6 bases from V and 3 bases from J; junction bases left unmatched: 9. CDR1 is SQVTM and CDR2 is ANQGSEA in the germline V gene. CDR3 amino acids: CSVVFTGGDYGYTF. The CDR3 nucleotides are TGCAGCGTCGTTTTCACAGGGGGAGACTATGGCTACACCTTC.

By sample share, this clone is medium-sized. The chain has TRBV10-1 and TRBJ2-1; weak D call: TRBD2 (6 bases). V lost 3 bases, J lost 4 bases, and 10 bases lay in between. This CDR3 region has 14 residues. Germline loops: CDR1 WNHNN, CDR2 SYGVQD (reference sequence). CDR3 protein: CASSDSGTYNEQFF. The DNA of the CDR3 is TGCGCCAGCAGTGACTCCGGGACTTACAATGAGCAGTTCTTC.

J is TRBJ2-2 and V is TRBV5-1; 7 nucleotides line up with TRBD2. Germline CDR1 SGHRS, CDR2 YFSETQ. The CDR3 spans 16 residues. Trimming took 0 bases from V and 1 from J; bases not matched to a gene: 3. The chain's CDR3 is CASSLVSGGNTGELFF. The CDR3 DNA sequence: TGCGCCAGCAGCTTGGTCTCGGGAGGGAACACCGGGGAGCTGTTTTTT.

The genes are TRBV4-1 and TRBJ1-4, with TRBD1 matching over 8 bases. The CDR3 is 19 residues long. V lost 0 bases and J lost 7; bases outside the gene matches: 16. Per the germline V gene, CDR1 is MGHRA and CDR2 is YSYEKL. The CDR3 bases are TGCGCCAGCAGCCAAGAGTTCGGGCAGGGGGCATCTCATCGTGAAAAACTGTTTTTT. Translation gives CASSQEFGQGASHREKLFF.

This chain links TRBV29-1 with TRBJ1-2; D remains ambiguous. V lost 0 bases to trimming and J lost 5 bases, with 13 bases between them. This CDR3 has 14 residues. Germline CDR1 is SQVTM and CDR2 is ANQGSEA. The CDR3 DNA sequence: TGCAGCGTTGAAGAGGGAGGACGGACTTATGGCTACACCTTC. Amino acids: CSVEEGGRTYGYTF.

This chain links TRBV2 with TRBJ1-2; D may be TRBD1 (6 bases). The V gene's germline CDR1 is SNHLY and CDR2 FYNNEI. The V and J ends lost 8 bases and 1 base respectively, with 11 bases between them. There are 13 residues in the CDR3. CDR3 region: CASFRQVNYGYTF. CDR3 in DNA: TGTGCCAGCTTTCGACAGGTTAACTATGGCTACACCTTC.

This rearrangement joins TRBV29-1 to TRBJ1-5; D is perhaps TRBD1 (6 bases). The ends were cut back, 5 bases at V and 6 bases at J, with 14 bases in the middle. This CDR3 has 13 residues. CDR1 is SQVTM, CDR2 ANQGSEA, per germline. The CDR3 sequence is CSVRRGEGQPQHF. CDR3 nucleotides: TGCAGCGTTCGCAGGGGCGAAGGTCAGCCCCAGCATTTT.

This chain links TRBV11-2 with TRBJ1-5; D gene unclear. V was trimmed by 3 bases and J by 1 base, leaving 4 bases between them. Germline-derived CDR1 and CDR2 are SGHAT and FQNNGV. The CDR3 extends over 13 amino acids. CDR3 nucleotides: TGTGCCAGCAGCTTGAGAAGCAATCAGCCCCAGCATTTT. It specifies CASSLRSNQPQHF.

The J gene is TRBJ1-1, the V gene TRBV10-3; TRBD1 agrees at 8 bases. V was clipped by 6 bases and J by 3 bases; unmatched bases: 6. CDR3 length: 14 residues. Germline-derived CDR1 and CDR2 are ENHRY and SYGVKD. The CDR3 DNA reads as TGTGCCATCAGAACGGGACAGGAGTACACTGAAGCTTTCTTT. This encodes CAIRTGQEYTEAFF.

This clone has only one observation. The chain recombines TRBV5-6 with TRBJ1-2; D not certain. The CDR3 covers 14 residues. V dropped 0 bases and J dropped 9 bases, with 15 bases sitting between them. CDR1 and CDR2 (germline): SGHDT, YYEEEE. In nucleotides, the CDR3 is TGTGCCAGCAGCTTGGAGAGACTGTTCGGGAGCTACACCTTC. Amino acid sequence: CASSLERLFGSYTF. Looking up the rest from reference TRBV5-6 and TRBJ1-2 gives the full variable domain: DAGVTQSPTHLIKTRGQQVTLRCSPKSGHDTVSWYQQALGQGPQFIFQYYEEEERQRGNFPDRFSGHQFPNYSSELNVNALLLGDSALYLCASSLERLFGSYTFGSGTRLTVV.

Comments on this clone: Other DNA sequences in this specimen translate into the identical CDR3. The V gene is TRBV5-1, the J gene TRBJ2-5; 10 bases agree with TRBD1. The CDR3 extends over 14 amino acids. Per the germline V gene, CDR1 is SGHRS and CDR2 is YFSETQ. After removal of 4 bases from V and 2 bases from J, the junction contained 2 bases not matched to a gene. This CDR3 is CASSGTGVQETQYF. CDR3 nucleotide sequence: TGCGCCAGCAGCGGGACAGGGGTTCAAGAGACCCAGTACTTC. The full variable domain, with the rest looked up from reference TRBV5-1 and TRBJ2-5, is KAGVTQTPRYLIKTRGQQVTLSCSPISGHRSVSWYQQTPGQGLQFLFEYFSETQRNKGNFPGRFSGRQFSNSRSEMNVSTLELGDSALYLCASSGTGVQETQYFGPGTRLLVL.

This clone is a singleton in its sample. The J gene is TRBJ2-5, the V gene TRBV6-6; the D gene is possibly TRBD1 (6 bases). Germline CDR1 is MNHNY and CDR2 is SVGAGI (reference sequence). V shed 6 bases and J shed 3 bases, with 20 bases lying between them. The length of the CDR3 is 16 residues. The CDR3 reads CASRVLGAAGEETQYF. The CDR3 DNA sequence: TGTGCCAGCAGAGTTTTGGGTGCAGCAGGGGAAGAGACCCAGTACTTC.

The V gene is TRBV5-1, the J gene TRBJ1-3; tentatively, D is TRBD1 (5 bases). From germline, CDR1 is SGHRS and CDR2 YFSETQ. The V and J ends lost 4 bases and 0 bases respectively, with 11 bases between them. This CDR3 comprises 15 residues. The CDR3 is CASSPAGVSGNTIYF. The CDR3, as DNA: TGCGCCAGCAGCCCGGCGGGGGTCTCTGGAAACACCATATATTTT.

The V call is TRBV13, the J call TRBJ1-1; TRBD1 agrees at 7 bases. Germline V gene sequence: CDR1 PRHDT, CDR2 FYEKMQ (reference sequence). J lost 7 bases, V lost 7 bases, and 6 bases had no gene match. This CDR3 spans 12 amino acids. CDR3 nucleotide sequence: TGTGCCAGCACCCGAGGGGGCCGTGAAGCTTTCTTT. Translated: CASTRGGREAFF.

V is TRBV29-1 and J is TRBJ1-2; D uncertain. This CDR3 spans 14 amino acids. Deletions cut 2 bases from V and 7 bases from J, with 17 bases between. Looked up from germline, CDR1 is SQVTM and CDR2 is ANQGSEA. CDR3 amino acids: CSVEWSLGSGGYTF. In DNA form, the CDR3 reads TGCAGCGTTGAATGGTCTCTGGGGAGCGGTGGCTACACCTTC.

This clone was observed a few times. The rearrangement uses TRBV4-1 and TRBJ1-2; 12 bases agree with TRBD1. The germline gives CDR1 MGHRA, CDR2 YSYEKL. V lost 4 bases to trimming and J lost 6 bases; unmatched junction nucleotides: 6. This CDR3 spans 15 amino acids. CDR3 region: CASSPRGQGADGYTF. The CDR3, as DNA: TGCGCCAGCAGCCCCAGGGGACAGGGGGCGGATGGCTACACCTTC.

The J gene is TRBJ1-2, the V gene TRBV5-1; 7 nucleotides match TRBD1. The ends lost 2 bases at V and 4 bases at J; junction bases unmatched: 2. This CDR3 is built from 13 residues. Germline V CDR1 and CDR2: SGHRS, YFSETQ. This CDR3 reads CASSFGTAYGYTF. DNA for the CDR3: TGCGCCAGCAGCTTCGGGACAGCCTATGGCTACACCTTC. Combining the CDR3 with reference TRBV5-1 and TRBJ1-2 gives the whole variable domain KAGVTQTPRYLIKTRGQQVTLSCSPISGHRSVSWYQQTPGQGLQFLFEYFSETQRNKGNFPGRFSGRQFSNSRSEMNVSTLELGDSALYLCASSFGTAYGYTFGSGTRLTVV.

V usage is TRBV19 and J usage is TRBJ2-5; tentative D call: TRBD1 (5 bases). This CDR3 comprises 12 residues. Trimming stripped 2 bases from V and 7 bases from J, with 8 bases between. Germline CDR1 reads LNHDA; CDR2 reads SQIVND (reference sequence). The CDR3 bases are TGTGCCAGTAGTATACCAGGGCGGACCCAGTACTTC. Its protein product is CASSIPGRTQYF.

This chain links TRBV5-1 with TRBJ2-3; D uncertain. Germline V gene sequence: CDR1 SGHRS, CDR2 YFSETQ. The germline V and J ends were trimmed by 1 base and 2 bases, with 11 bases remaining between them. The CDR3 is 15 amino acids. The CDR3 region has the DNA TGCGCCAGCAGCTTGCTATATCCTTACACAGATACGCAGTATTTT. Translation: CASSLLYPYTDTQYF.

This rearrangement joins TRBV21-1 to TRBJ1-5; the table's TRBD1 call for D was not verified on the DNA. TRBV21-1 is deemed a pseudogene. This CDR3 is built from 13 residues. The CDR3 nucleotides read TGTGCCAGCATCCGGGACAGGAATCGGCCCCAGCATTTT. This codes for CASIRDRNRPQHF.

The genes are TRBV10-1 and TRBJ2-2, with TRBD2 matching over 7 bases. CDR1 WNHNN and CDR2 SYGVQD come from the germline V gene (reference sequence). The J segment lost 4 bases and the V segment lost 3 bases, leaving 5 bases of the junction unmatched. This CDR3 is built from 15 residues. CDR3 loop: CASSDQAGRTGELFF. The CDR3 bases are TGCGCCAGCAGTGACCAAGCGGGGCGCACCGGGGAGCTGTTTTTT.

The chain employs TRBV2 and TRBJ2-1, with D unresolved. Per the germline V gene, CDR1 is SNHLY and CDR2 is FYNNEI. This CDR3 is built from 11 residues. The V end lost 5 bases, the J end lost 6 bases, and 5 bases lay between the germline ends. Written as DNA, the CDR3 is TGTGCCAGCAGTAGTAGCAATGAGCAGTTCTTC. It translates to CASSSSNEQFF.